The clone carrying this TCR beta chain was picked up a small number of times. Germline V gives CDR1 SGHRS, CDR2 YFSETQ. CDR3 length: 14 amino acids. After removal of 3 bases from V and 4 bases from J, the junction contained 6 bases not matched to a gene. For the second PCR, which ran for about 6 to 12 cycles, a sample-barcoded 5' primer and a J-beta primer mix were used. From the 5' RACE reads, TCRdb called clonotypes with MiXCR, one entry per CDR3 protein. The data show approximately 730,000 distinct CDR3 sequences, roughly 43% seen once. Aged roughly 6 to 90, donors were systemically healthy Caucasians from Russia. This entry is derived from a study of blood T cells in healthy people across ages.

The gene calls are TRBV5-1 and TRBJ2-7, with 8 bases fitting TRBD2. The receptor comes from a woman aged 60-75 years in good health. Sequencing was performed on blood. The CDR3 nucleotides are TGCGCCAGCAGCTGGGGTAGCGGGACATACGAGCAGTACTTC. Its translation is CASSWGSGTYEQYF.